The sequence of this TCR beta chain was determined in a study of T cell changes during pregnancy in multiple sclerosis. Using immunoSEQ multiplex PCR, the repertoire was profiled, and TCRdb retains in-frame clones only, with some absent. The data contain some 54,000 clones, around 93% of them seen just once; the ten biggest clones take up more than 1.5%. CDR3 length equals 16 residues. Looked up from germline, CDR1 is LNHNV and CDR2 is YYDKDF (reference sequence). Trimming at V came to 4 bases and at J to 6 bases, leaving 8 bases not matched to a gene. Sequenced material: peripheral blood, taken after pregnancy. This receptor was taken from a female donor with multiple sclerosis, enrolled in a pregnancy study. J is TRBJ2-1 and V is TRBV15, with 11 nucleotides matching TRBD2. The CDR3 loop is CATSTPTSGSINEQFF. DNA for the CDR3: TGTGCCACCAGCACCCCCACTAGCGGGAGCATCAATGAGCAGTTCTTC.